Each of the 5 T cell receptor beta chains below was sequenced from the same sample in a study of T cells in Graves' hyperthyroidism and ophthalmopathy. Researchers amplified the TCR beta CDR3 regions from RNA transcripts. The TCR CDR3 first-round RT-PCR relied on the HTBI primer set. Via MiXCR, TCRdb re-called the multiplex PCR reads, giving one row per CDR3 protein. This sample has roughly 530,000 distinct CDR3 sequences, with roughly a sixth found just once. Sequencing used blood. The source is a woman younger than 30 with Graves' ophthalmopathy.

A few counts support this clonotype. The gene calls are TRBV12-5 and TRBJ1-1, with unresolved D. The length of the CDR3 is 13 residues. Germline CDR1 is LGHNT and CDR2 is FRNRAP. The V end was cut by 8 bases, the J end by 6 bases, with 16 bases between. Written as DNA, the CDR3 is TGTGCTAGTAGTGTCGGGTATCTCGCTGAAGCTTTCTTT. It yields the protein CASSVGYLAEAFF.

This clonotype was detected ten times or more. The chain has TRBV6-1 and TRBJ2-7; D unclear. This CDR3 comprises 15 residues. V was trimmed by 6 bases and J by 7 bases, leaving 22 bases between them. The germline gives CDR1 MNHNS, CDR2 SASEGT. CDR3 residues: CASRARTTRHGEQYF. The CDR3 nucleotides are TGTGCCAGCAGAGCCCGGACGACCCGTCATGGGGAGCAGTACTTC.

The chain recombines TRBV6-1 with TRBJ2-3; tentatively, D is TRBD2 (7 bases). Germline CDR1 is MNHNS and CDR2 is SASEGT. V was shortened by 1 base and J by 1 base, with 12 bases between the two germline ends. The CDR3 is 16 amino acids. Here the CDR3 reads CASSEEAGAGTDTQYF. The CDR3 DNA is TGTGCCAGCAGTGAAGAGGCGGGGGCCGGCACAGATACGCAGTATTTT.

This clonotype was seen a few times. The rearrangement uses TRBV9 and TRBJ2-1, with D tentatively TRBD2 (5 bases). V dropped 1 base and J dropped 12 bases, with 11 bases sitting between them. Germline V gene lookup returns CDR1 SGDLS and CDR2 YYNGEE. CDR3 length: 12 residues. The CDR3 DNA follows: TGTGCCAGCAGCGTATCGACTAACCGGCAGTTCTTC. Protein product: CASSVSTNRQFF.

Concerning this clonotype itself: A much larger clone lies one base from this, so it may be a read error. The chain uses TRBV28 and TRBJ2-3; 8 bases are a match to TRBD2. CDR3 length equals 15 residues. The germline V gene encodes CDR1 MDHEN and CDR2 SYDVKM. CDR3 nucleotides: TGTGCCGGCAGTTTTGAGCGGGAGTCTTCAGATACGCAGTATTTT. It specifies CAGSFERESSDTQYF.